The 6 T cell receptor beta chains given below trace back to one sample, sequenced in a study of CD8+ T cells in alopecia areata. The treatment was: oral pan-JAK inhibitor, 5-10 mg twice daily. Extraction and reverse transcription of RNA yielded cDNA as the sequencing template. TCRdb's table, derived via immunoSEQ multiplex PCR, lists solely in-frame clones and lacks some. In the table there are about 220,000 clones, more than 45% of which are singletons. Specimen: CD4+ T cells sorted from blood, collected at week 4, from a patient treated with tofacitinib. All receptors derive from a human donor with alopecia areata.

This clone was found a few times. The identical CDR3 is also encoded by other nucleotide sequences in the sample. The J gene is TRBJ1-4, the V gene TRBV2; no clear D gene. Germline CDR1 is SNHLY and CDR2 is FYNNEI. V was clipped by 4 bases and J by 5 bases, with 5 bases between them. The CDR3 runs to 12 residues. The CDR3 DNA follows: TGTGCCAGCAGTGGGAGGAATGAAAAACTGTTTTTT. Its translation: CASSGRNEKLFF. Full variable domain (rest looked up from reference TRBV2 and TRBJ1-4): EPEVTQTPSHQVTQMGQEVILRCVPISNHLYFYWYRQILGQKVEFLVSFYNNEISEKSEIFDDQFSVERPDGSNFTLKIRSTKLEDSAMYFCASSGRNEKLFFGSGTQLSVL.

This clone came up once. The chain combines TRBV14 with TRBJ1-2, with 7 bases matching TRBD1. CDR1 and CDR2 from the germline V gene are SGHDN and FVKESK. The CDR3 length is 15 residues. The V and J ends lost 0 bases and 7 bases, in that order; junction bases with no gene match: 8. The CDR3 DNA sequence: TGTGCCAGCAGCCAAGAGACAGGGAGGTACTCTGGCTACACCTTC. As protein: CASSQETGRYSGYTF.

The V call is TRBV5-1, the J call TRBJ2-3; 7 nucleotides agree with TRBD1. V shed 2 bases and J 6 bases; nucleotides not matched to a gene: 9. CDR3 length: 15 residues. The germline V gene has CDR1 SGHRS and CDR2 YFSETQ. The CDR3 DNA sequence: TGCGCCAGCAGCTTTCGTCCGGGACAGACGGATACGCAGTATTTT. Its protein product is CASSFRPGQTDTQYF.

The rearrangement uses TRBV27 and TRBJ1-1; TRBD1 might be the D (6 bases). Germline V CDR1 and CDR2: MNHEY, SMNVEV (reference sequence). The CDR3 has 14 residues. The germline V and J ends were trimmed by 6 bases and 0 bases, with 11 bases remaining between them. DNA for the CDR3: TGTGCCAGCAGACTAGGACAGATGAACACTGAAGCTTTCTTT. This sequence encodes CASRLGQMNTEAFF.

CDR3 in amino acids: CASSQDASGFNQPQHF. CDR3 in DNA: TGCGCCAGCAGCCAAGACGCGTCAGGGTTCAATCAGCCCCAGCATTTT. The V and J genes are TRBV4-1 and TRBJ1-5; TRBD1 might be the D (5 bases). This CDR3 comprises 16 residues. Germline CDR1 is MGHRA and CDR2 is YSYEKL. The germline V and J ends were trimmed by 0 bases and 3 bases, with 12 bases remaining between them.

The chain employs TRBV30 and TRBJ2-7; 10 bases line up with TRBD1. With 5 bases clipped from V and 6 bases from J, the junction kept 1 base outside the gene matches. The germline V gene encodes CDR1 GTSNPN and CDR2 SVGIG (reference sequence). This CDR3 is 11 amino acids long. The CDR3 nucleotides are TGTGCCTGGGGGACAGGGGCCGAGCAGTACTTC. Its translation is CAWGTGAEQYF.